This T cell receptor beta chain was obtained from a study of regulatory T cells in long-lasting Graves disease. The overall study: By definition, persistent Graves' disease involved antithyroid drugs for over 5 years alongside positive TSH receptor antibodies. Study-wide points: Authors noted too few samples as a limitation. Preferential use of TRBV28, TRBJ1-2 and TRBJ2-5 was seen in persistent disease.

A remark on this clonotype: What it binds is not known.

The CDR3 length is 15 residues. V was shortened by 2 bases and J by 0 bases, with 13 bases between the two germline ends. CDR1 is DFQATT and CDR2 is SNEGSKA in the germline V gene (reference sequence). In building TCR beta libraries, iRepertoire HTBI primers were used together with Arm-PCR of CDR3 regions. MiXCR, applied by TCRdb to the multiplex PCR reads, yields one record per CDR3 protein. The data hold around 460,000 distinct CDR3 sequences, with about 22% observed a single time. Time point indicated: persistent/refractory GD, antithyroid drugs over 5 years with positive TRAb. Generation of the TCR library employed RNA extracted from PBMCs. Graves' disease diagnoses followed American Thyroid Association guidelines.

The rearrangement links TRBV20-1 to TRBJ2-5; unclear D gene. This receptor was obtained from a female donor with Graves disease. This specimen was peripheral blood mononuclear cells (PBMCs), taken when the disease was refractory, from a patient treated with antithyroid drugs. DNA of the CDR3: TGCAGTGCTAGACCCCAGCGCGAGTACCAAGAGACCCAGTACTTC. Translated, it gives CSARPQREYQETQYF.